This T cell receptor beta chain is drawn from a study of cytomegalovirus exposure and HLA in healthy donors. Regarding the study as a whole: With later analysis, a missense DCLRE1C variant became linked to TCR beta V- and J-gene trimming.

V gave up 5 bases and J gave up 2 bases, with 15 bases separating them. Germline V gene lookup returns CDR1 MDHEN and CDR2 SYDVKM. The CDR3 totals 15 residues. PCR was performed using 60 Vbeta and 13 Jbeta primers. Profiled with immunoSEQ multiplex PCR; TCRdb holds only in-frame clones, not every one. The sample has about 130,000 clones; 8.5% to 10% are singletons. Worth noting for this clone: Its cognate antigen is unknown.

This clonotype was sampled from a man aged 35 to 55 in good health and CMV-seronegative. The sequencing input was PBMCs. This chain joins TRBV28 and TRBJ1-1, with D maybe TRBD1 (5 bases). CDR3 bases: TGTGCCAGCAGTGTCCCCGGACAAACAAACACTGAAGCTTTCTTT. Translating it yields CASSVPGQTNTEAFF.